This TCR beta chain was sequenced in a study of PD-1 blockade in classical Hodgkin lymphoma. Study-level results: It was reported that newly diagnosed patients had less baseline TCR diversity than healthy donors. CD4+ TCR diversity, unlike CD8+, rose significantly by C4D1. Differences between repertoires have undefined causes, possibly disease activity or prior therapy. Complete responders had baseline diversity similar to newly diagnosed patients.

Autologous stem cell transplantation was followed by relapse in every patient, and brentuximab vedotin exposure varied. Sequencing was performed with immunoSEQ multiplex PCR; in TCRdb, only in-frame clones are kept and a portion is missing. The repertoire holds tens of thousands of clones, with 70% to 75% as singletons. Losses at the gene ends were 5 bases for V and 3 bases for J; bases not matched to a gene: 3. CDR3 length equals 15 residues. The germline V gene encodes CDR1 LGHNA and CDR2 YNFKEQ. About this clone itself: Its target is unknown.

This chain uses TRBV4-2 with TRBJ2-7; TRBD2 aligns across 14 bases. This receptor was obtained from a human donor with classical Hodgkin lymphoma. The sequenced sample was peripheral blood mononuclear cells (PBMCs), obtained before the second cycle of nivolumab. The CDR3 region has the DNA TGTGCCAGCAGCTTCGGGACTAGCGGGGGCTACGAGCAGTACTTC. This translates into CASSFGTSGGYEQYF.